This is a list of T cell receptor beta chains from one sample in a study of sequential checkpoint blockade in melanoma. Clones were read by immunoSEQ multiplex PCR, and TCRdb kept only the in-frame ones, dropping some. The sample yields thousands of clones, about 32% seen once. Source: tumor tissue (inferred from file names), taken from a patient given nivolumab and ipilimumab in sequence. The receptors come from a human donor with melanoma. Each CDR3 is given with its conserved first and last residue. The D gene is left open where the match is weak. The size of a clone is reported for some rows only, either as once, few or many, or as a class for expanded clones.

. TRBJ1-2 TRBV29-1 . TGCAGCGTTGAGCTTCCAGGGGCGCGTTATGGCTACACCTTC CSVELPGARYGYTF
. TRBJ2-2 TRBV9 medium-sized TGTGCCAGCACCGCTTACTCGAACACCGGGGAGCTGTTTTTT CASTAYSNTGELFF
. TRBJ2-7 TRBV1 few TGCGCCAGCAGCCAAGATTTGGTCGAGCAGTACTTC CASSQDLVEQYF
TRBD2 TRBJ2-1 TRBV6-4 few TGTGCCAGCAGAGACGGCAGCGGGGGCCCCGGAAATGAGCAGTTCTTC CASRDGSGGPGNEQFF
. TRBJ1-2 TRBV10-2 . TGCGCCAGCAGGCGGGACTCCTATGGCTACACCTTC CASRRDSYGYTF
TRBD2 TRBJ2-3 TRBV18 . TGTGCCAGCTCGGTCCGGGGGGGCCGGGCAGATACGCAGTATTTT CASSVRGGRADTQYF
TRBD2 TRBJ2-7 TRBV29-1 . TGCAGCGTTGGGACTAGCGCCTTCTACGAGCAGTACTTC CSVGTSAFYEQYF
TRBD1 TRBJ2-3 TRBV7-6 few TGTGCCAGCAGCCAAGATGGACCAGGGGGAGATACGCAGTATTTT CASSQDGPGGDTQYF
. TRBJ1-6 TRBV6-8 few TGTGCCAGCAGTTACTCATCAGGGTCCGAGGGTTATTCACCCCTCCACTTT CASSYSSGSEGYSPLHF
. TRBJ2-7 TRBV23-1 . TGCGCCAGCTCATCGAGGACAGACTACGAGCAGTACTTC CASSSRTDYEQYF
. TRBJ1-2 TRBV6-8 medium-sized TGTGCCAGCAGCCAAACGGGTCGGGACATCCCCTATGGCTACACCTTC CASSQTGRDIPYGYTF
TRBD2 TRBJ2-3 TRBV6-8 . TGTGCCAGCAGCCACCCGCAATCGACTAGCGCAGATACGCAGTATTTT CASSHPQSTSADTQYF
. TRBJ1-2 TRBV4-1 medium-sized TGCGCCAGCAGCCACCCCGGGACTGATGGCTACACCTTC CASSHPGTDGYTF
TRBD1 TRBJ1-5 TRBV6-8 . TGTGCCAGCAGCCAGACAGGGAATGAACAGCCCCAGCATTTT CASSQTGNEQPQHF
. TRBJ1-4 TRBV5-1 . TGCGCCAGCAGCTTGGCGGGACCCAGTAGTTTTAATGAAAAACTGTTTTTT CASSLAGPSSFNEKLFF
. TRBJ2-2 TRBV18 . TGTGCCAGCTCACCCCGAAGGGCCGGGGAGCTGTTTTTT CASSPRRAGELFF
. TRBJ1-2 TRBV12-5 . TGTGCTAGTGGTTTGCCCCCGGGGCAGGGGACGAACTATGGCTACACCTTC CASGLPPGQGTNYGYTF
. TRBJ2-7 TRBV29-1 few TGCAGCGTAAAATGGGACCCGAACTACGAGCAGTACTTC CSVKWDPNYEQYF
TRBD1 TRBJ2-7 TRBV19 . TGTGCCAGTAGTATTTCGCGGGACAGGGTCTACGAGCAGTACTTC CASSISRDRVYEQYF
. TRBJ2-3 TRBV19 . TGTGCCAGTTCCCTAGCAACAGATACGCAGTATTTT CASSLATDTQYF
. TRBJ2-3 TRBV18 once TGTGCCAGCTCTCCCAATGAGATCTCAGATACGCAGTATTTT CASSPNEISDTQYF
. TRBJ1-4 TRBV5-1 . TGCGCCAGCAGCTTGGCCGGGGCCGCCGAGGAAAAACTGTTTTTT CASSLAGAAEEKLFF
. TRBJ2-7 TRBV19 few TGTGCCAGTAGTATGGGTTTTGAGCAGTACTTC CASSMGFEQYF
. TRBJ2-7 TRBV6-8 few TGTGCCAGCAGTTACTCGCTGATATCCTACGAGCAGTACTTC CASSYSLISYEQYF
TRBD1 TRBJ1-5 TRBV6-8 . TGTGCCAGCAGTAATGGACAGGGGGTTAGGGGAAATCAGCCCCAGCATTTT CASSNGQGVRGNQPQHF
. TRBJ2-2 TRBV15 medium-sized TGTGCCACCAGCAGGATTTCGAGGAGGGGCGGGGAGCTGTTTTTT CATSRISRRGGELFF
TRBD1 TRBJ1-6 TRBV4-1 few TGCGCCAGCAGCCGATCTTTTAGGGACAGGGTGAGGGATTCACCCCTCCACTTT CASSRSFRDRVRDSPLHF
TRBD1 TRBJ2-7 TRBV6-4 few TGTGCCATCAGTGACACCCGGGACAGGGTATCCTACGAGCAGTACTTC CAISDTRDRVSYEQYF
TRBD1 TRBJ1-4 TRBV5-1 . TGCGCCAGCAGATATGACAGGGCATATGAAAAACTGTTTTTT CASRYDRAYEKLFF
. TRBJ2-5 TRBV6-8 medium-sized TGTGCCAGCAGTCGGGCCCGGGACCTGCAACAGACCCAGTACTTC CASSRARDLQQTQYF
TRBD1 TRBJ2-4 TRBV23-1 few TGCGCCAGCAGCCGCCGGGACAGGGGTAAAAACATTCAGTACTTC CASSRRDRGKNIQYF
. TRBJ2-5 TRBV18 . TGTGCCAGCTCACCATCGCCGGGCCCTCAAGAGACCCAGTACTTC CASSPSPGPQETQYF
TRBD2 TRBJ2-4 TRBV11-3 . TGTGCCAGCAGCTTGCTAAGCGGGGGAACCAAAAACATTCAGTACTTC CASSLLSGGTKNIQYF
. TRBJ1-3 TRBV9 few TGTGCCAGCAGCGTAGATGGGGGCACTGGAAACACCATATATTTT CASSVDGGTGNTIYF
. TRBJ2-1 TRBV9 medium-sized TGTGCCAGCGAGGGGGACTACTCCTACAATGAGCAGTTCTTC CASEGDYSYNEQFF
TRBD1 TRBJ1-2 TRBV28 few TGTGCCACAAACAGGGGCCTTTATGGCTACACCTTC CATNRGLYGYTF
. TRBJ1-5 TRBV11-3 . TGTGCCAGCAGCTTAGGCAGGGAAGGCAATCAGCCCCAGCATTTT CASSLGREGNQPQHF
. TRBJ2-1 TRBV13 . TGTGCCAGCAGCGGGAGCTCCTACAATGAGCAGTTCTTC CASSGSSYNEQFF
TRBD1 TRBJ2-1 TRBV19 . TGTGCCAGCGACAGGGGTACCAATGAGCAGTTCTTC CASDRGTNEQFF
. TRBJ1-6 TRBV6-8 medium-sized TGTGCCAGCAGTGGGCGACGGAGCTCCTATAATTCACCCCTCCACTTT CASSGRRSSYNSPLHF
. TRBJ2-4 TRBV6-8 few TGTGCCAGCTCACAAGGGCGAGGAAACATTCAGTACTTC CASSQGRGNIQYF
TRBD2 TRBJ2-7 TRBV11-3 large TGTGCCAGCAGCTTAGAGCGGGGGAACTACGAGCAGTACTTC CASSLERGNYEQYF
TRBD1 TRBJ2-7 TRBV28 . TGTGCCAGCAGTTCGCTAGGACAGGGAAGGTACGAGCAGTACTTC CASSSLGQGRYEQYF
TRBD1 TRBJ2-2 TRBV19 medium-sized TGTGCCAGTAGATCCGGACAGGGGATCGGGGAGCTGTTTTTT CASRSGQGIGELFF
TRBD2 TRBJ2-1 TRBV19 few TGTGCCAGTAGTATCGCTAGCGGGGGGGCCTACAATGAGCAGTTCTTC CASSIASGGAYNEQFF
TRBD2 TRBJ2-3 TRBV25-1 . TGTGCCAGTATGACTAGCGGGGACCTCACAGATACGCAGTATTTT CASMTSGDLTDTQYF